This T cell receptor (beta chain) stems from a study of early stage breast cancer tumors. The method was immunoSEQ multiplex PCR; TCRdb's version includes in-frame clones alone and lacks a portion of them. The table lists 50,000 to 65,000 clones, 90% to 95% of them singletons. The specimen sequenced was blood. This receptor was taken from a person aged 65 to 79 with breast cancer.

CDR3 nucleotides: TGCGCCAGCAGTGAGTCCGGGGTTAGCAAGCAGTACTTC. This sequence encodes CASSESGVSKQYF. The chain joins TRBV10-1 to TRBJ2-7; D may be TRBD2 (5 bases). The CDR3 runs to 13 residues. Per germline, CDR1 WNHNN and CDR2 SYGVQD (reference sequence). V was trimmed by 0 bases and J by 8 bases, leaving 11 bases between them.